This T cell receptor beta chain was documented in a study of blood T cell repertoires in COVID-19. Study at large: Donors in the United States, Italy and Spain gave samples during acute or convalescent COVID-19.

A few counts support this clone. As handled by the study authors: Reference gene primer amplification in the assay estimated nucleated cell counts. The repertoire was sequenced with immunoSEQ multiplex PCR; TCRdb's copy has only in-frame clones and lacks some. V, J and clone size derive from that table, while D and trimming were established from the DNA sequence. The table has about 240,000 clones, roughly 80% seen once. Trimming cost V 3 bases and J 1 base; bases outside gene matches: 2. This CDR3 region has 15 residues. The germline V gene has CDR1 SGHDT and CDR2 YYEEEE. Sequenced material: peripheral blood. The receptor's source is a woman in her sixties or seventies with acute or convalescent COVID-19. The rearrangement links TRBV5-6 to TRBJ2-1, with 9 bases fitting TRBD1. The CDR3 region has the DNA TGTGCCAGCAGCTCCGGGACAGGGTCCTACAATGAGCAGTTCTTC. Residues: CASSSGTGSYNEQFF.